The T cell receptor beta chain described here comes from a study of PD-1 blockade in classical Hodgkin lymphoma. Study results and caveats: Before treatment, TCR diversity in newly diagnosed patients was reportedly lower than in healthy donors. A significant rise in TCR diversity by C4D1 was seen for CD4+ but not CD8+ cells.

Details on this clone: The antigen remains unidentified.

Brentuximab vedotin exposure varied, and every patient relapsed after autologous stem cell transplantation. Relapsed/refractory classical Hodgkin lymphoma patients had complete, partial or progressive responses. Clones were read by immunoSEQ multiplex PCR, and TCRdb kept only the in-frame ones, dropping some. The table lists fewer than 70,000 clones, 88% of them singletons. Looked up from germline, CDR1 is SGHRS and CDR2 is YFSETQ. With 1 base removed from V and 1 base from J, the gap between germline ends came to 8 bases. The CDR3 has 15 amino acids. The starting material was peripheral blood mononuclear cells (PBMCs), obtained before the second cycle of nivolumab. The chain joins TRBV5-1 to TRBJ2-2; D gene ambiguous. The receptor comes from a human donor with classical Hodgkin lymphoma. The CDR3 region is CASSLTDGNTGELFF. For the CDR3, the DNA is TGCGCCAGCAGCTTGACCGACGGGAACACCGGGGAGCTGTTTTTT.